This entry describes one T cell receptor beta chain. The data derive from a study of T cell responses to AZD1222 COVID-19 vaccine. Clones were read by immunoSEQ multiplex PCR, and TCRdb kept only the in-frame ones, dropping some. The data hold roughly 200,000 clones, with around 94% observed a single time. The sequence derives from an adult in good health. Sequencing used peripheral blood, obtained on day 0 of AZD1222 vaccination.

The CDR3 is CASTRGRISGNTIYF. CDR3 nucleotide sequence: TGTGCCAGCACCCGGGGACGGATCTCTGGAAACACCATATATTTT. V gene TRBV6-6 combines with J gene TRBJ1-3, with D perhaps TRBD1 (5 bases). Germline CDR1 is MNHNY and CDR2 is SVGAGI (reference sequence). The CDR3 is 15 residues long. Deletions cut 7 bases from V and 0 bases from J, with 13 bases between.